This TCR beta chain was captured in a study of PD-L1 blockade in urothelial cancer. About the research overall: From 0 to 3 prior chemotherapy regimens had been given to the patients. Once treatment had started, blood was analyzed at 3 weeks (second dose) and again at 6 weeks.

Note on this clone: The antigen is unknown.

Assay: immunoSEQ multiplex PCR; the TCRdb copy retains only in-frame clones and omits some. The sample comprises more than 60,000 clones, around nine tenths of which are singletons, and around 10% rests with the top ten. Notes on the study in general: Where pretreatment blood TCR clonality fell below the median, better survival was predicted. Durable-benefit patients showed greater tumor-associated blood clone expansion at 3 weeks.

Germline V gene sequence: CDR1 SGHNT, CDR2 YYREEE (reference sequence). The CDR3 covers 16 residues. Trimming shortened V by 4 bases and J by 3 bases, and 20 bases separated the two germline ends. Regarding time point: peripheral blood 6 weeks after treatment start. The TCR was taken from a man in his sixties with urothelial cancer. The material was PBMCs, obtained around atezolizumab (anti-PD-L1) treatment. The chain employs TRBV5-4 and TRBJ2-7, with D possibly matching TRBD2 (5 bases). CDR3 region: CASSALDRGDYYEQYF. The CDR3, as DNA: TGTGCCAGCAGCGCACTGGACCGAGGCGACTACTACGAGCAGTACTTC.